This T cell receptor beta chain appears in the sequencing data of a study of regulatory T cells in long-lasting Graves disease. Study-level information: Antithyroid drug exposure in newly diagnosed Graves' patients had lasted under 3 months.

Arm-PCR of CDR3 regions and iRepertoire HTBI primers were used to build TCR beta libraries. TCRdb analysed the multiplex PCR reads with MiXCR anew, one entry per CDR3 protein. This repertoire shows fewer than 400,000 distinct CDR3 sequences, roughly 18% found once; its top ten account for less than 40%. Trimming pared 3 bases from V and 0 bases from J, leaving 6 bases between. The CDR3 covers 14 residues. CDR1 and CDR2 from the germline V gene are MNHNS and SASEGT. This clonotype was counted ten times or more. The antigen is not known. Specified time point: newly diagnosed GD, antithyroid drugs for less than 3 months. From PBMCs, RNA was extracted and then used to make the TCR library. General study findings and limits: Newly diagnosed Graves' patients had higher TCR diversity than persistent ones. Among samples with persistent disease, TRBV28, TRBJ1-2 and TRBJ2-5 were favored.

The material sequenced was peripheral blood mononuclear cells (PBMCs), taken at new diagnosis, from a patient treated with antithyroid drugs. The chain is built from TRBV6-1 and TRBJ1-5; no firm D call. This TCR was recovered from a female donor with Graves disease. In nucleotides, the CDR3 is TGTGCCAGCAGTGATAATCCTAGCAATCAGCCCCAGCATTTT. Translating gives CASSDNPSNQPQHF.